These 18 T cell receptor beta chains share one sample of origin, sequenced in a study of shared T cell receptors in the human thymus. Profiling relied on immunoSEQ multiplex PCR, and the TCRdb table lists in-frame clones only, not all of them. The top ten hold roughly 0.02% of the sample, which has about 380,000 clones, around 93% seen once. The material sequenced was thymocytes. Source of these receptors: a human donor.

The rearrangement links TRBV5-5 to TRBJ2-1; a possible D gene is TRBD1 (6 bases). Germline-derived CDR1 and CDR2 are SGHKS and YYEKEE (reference sequence). This CDR3 comprises 16 residues. V was cut by 0 bases and J by 5 bases, with 15 bases left in between. The CDR3 sequence: CASSLVRAGVHNEQFF. The CDR3 region has the DNA TGTGCCAGCAGCTTGGTAAGGGCAGGGGTACACAATGAGCAGTTCTTC.

V and J are TRBV28 and TRBJ2-7, with D tentatively TRBD2 (6 bases). Looked up from germline, CDR1 is MDHEN and CDR2 is SYDVKM. V lost 7 bases to trimming and J lost 0 bases, with 13 bases between them. The CDR3 is made up of 14 amino acids. In DNA, the CDR3 is TGTGCCAGCACTCAGGAGGGAGACTCCTACGAGCAGTACTTC. Its protein product is CASTQEGDSYEQYF.

The chain is built from TRBV28 and TRBJ2-2, with 11 bases that match TRBD2. V was clipped by 5 bases and J by 1 base; unmatched bases: 9. The CDR3 loop spans 18 amino acids. Germline CDR1 is MDHEN and CDR2 is SYDVKM. The CDR3, as DNA: TGTGCCAGCAGTCGACAAGGGACTAGCGGAAAGAACACCGGGGAGCTGTTTTTT. Encoded protein: CASSRQGTSGKNTGELFF. Full variable domain (outside the CDR3, taken from reference TRBV28 and TRBJ2-2): DVKVTQSSRYLVKRTGEKVFLECVQDMDHENMFWYRQDPGLGLRLIYFSYDVKMKEKGDIPEGYSVSREKKERFSLILESASTNQTSMYLCASSRQGTSGKNTGELFFGEGSRLTVL.

This clone appeared once. The rearrangement joins TRBV7-9 to TRBJ2-2, with a tentative D call TRBD2 (5 bases). Trimming shortened V by 10 bases and J by 7 bases, and 25 bases separated the two germline ends. The CDR3 is made up of 16 amino acids. Germline CDR1 SEHNR, CDR2 FQNEAQ (reference sequence). The CDR3 spells CATRPALAPGDGELFF. The CDR3 nucleotides read TGTGCCACCCGCCCGGCCCTAGCTCCCGGCGACGGGGAGCTGTTTTTT. The complete variable domain, with remaining parts taken from reference TRBV7-9 and TRBJ2-2, reads DTGVSQNPRHKITKRGQNVTFRCDPISEHNRLYWYRQTLGQGPEFLTYFQNEAQLEKSRLLSDRFSAERPKGSFSTLEIQRTEQGDSAMYLCATRPALAPGDGELFFGEGSRLTVL.

This clone has more than one count but fewer than ten. The chain employs TRBV4-3 and TRBJ1-2; 9 bases line up with TRBD1. Germline-derived CDR1 and CDR2 are LGHNA and YSLEER. Trimming at V came to 3 bases and at J to 3 bases, leaving 5 bases not matched to a gene. This CDR3 comprises 15 residues. DNA for the CDR3: TGCGCCAGCAGCCACACAGGGGGCCTCTACTATGGCTACACCTTC. Encoded protein: CASSHTGGLYYGYTF.

V gene TRBV28 combines with J gene TRBJ2-2, with 10 bases that match TRBD1. With 5 bases clipped from V and 0 bases from J, the junction kept 12 bases outside the gene matches. The CDR3 is 19 amino acids. Germline V gene data show CDR1 as MDHEN and CDR2 as SYDVKM. The CDR3 loop is CASSGSGTGVHPNTGELFF. The CDR3 nucleotides are TGTGCCAGCAGTGGATCCGGGACAGGGGTCCATCCGAACACCGGGGAGCTGTTTTTT.

This rearrangement joins TRBV9 to TRBJ2-7; 9 positions agree with TRBD1. The length of the CDR3 is 17 residues. CDR1 is SGDLS, CDR2 YYNGEE, per germline. J was trimmed by 5 bases and V by 2 bases; bases with no gene match: 14. The CDR3 sequence is CASSVRRDREFNNEQYF. The CDR3 nucleotides read TGTGCCAGCAGCGTTCGCCGGGACAGGGAATTTAATAACGAGCAGTACTTC.

The chain recombines TRBV5-1 with TRBJ2-1; 10 nucleotides match TRBD2. This CDR3 spans 17 amino acids. CDR1 SGHRS and CDR2 YFSETQ come from the germline V gene. Trimming cost V 0 bases and J 9 bases; bases outside gene matches: 12. CDR3 nucleotides: TGCGCCAGCAGCTTGGACCCCCGGAGCGGGAGGGCGGGTGAGCAGTTCTTC. Translated, it gives CASSLDPRSGRAGEQFF.

Here the CDR3 reads CASSPRTSGPRATGELFF. The DNA of the CDR3 is TGTGCCAGCTCACCTCGGACTAGCGGGCCCCGTGCCACCGGGGAGCTGTTTTTT. V usage is TRBV18 and J usage is TRBJ2-2, with TRBD2 matching over 11 bases. The trim removed 3 bases at V and 4 bases at J, leaving 10 bases unmatched. Germline V gene data show CDR1 as KGHSH and CDR2 as LQKENI. The CDR3 spans 18 residues.

The CDR3 protein is CVSRRGHEQYF. In DNA, the CDR3 is TGCGTCTCCAGAAGGGGTCACGAGCAGTACTTC. The J gene is TRBJ2-7, the V gene TRBV5-1; perhaps TRBD1 as D (5 bases). Germline V gene sequence: CDR1 SGHRS, CDR2 YFSETQ. This CDR3 is built from 11 residues.

The sample holds one count of this clone. The rearrangement joins TRBV6-6 to TRBJ2-2; D is perhaps TRBD2 (6 bases). Per germline, CDR1 MNHNY and CDR2 SVGAGI (reference sequence). Trimming left V 1 base short and J 4 bases short, with 10 bases between. The CDR3 covers 15 residues. The DNA for the CDR3 is TGTGCCAGCAGTTACTTCCGGGAGCGCACCGGGGAGCTGTTTTTT. It codes for CASSYFRERTGELFF.

The chain combines TRBV6-5 with TRBJ2-3; D not resolved. V lost 2 bases, J lost 6 bases, and 12 bases lay in between. Germline CDR1 and CDR2: MNHEY and SVGAGI. The CDR3 is 14 amino acids. The CDR3 protein is CASSYPTGGDTQYF. Here the CDR3 DNA reads TGTGCCAGCAGTTACCCCACCGGTGGGGATACGCAGTATTTT.

This chain's CDR3 is CASSLAGRTGRVNTEAFF. The CDR3 region has the DNA TGTGCCAGCAGCCTCGCAGGTCGGACAGGGAGGGTGAACACTGAAGCTTTCTTT. The chain is built from TRBV14 and TRBJ1-1; 8 bases are shared with TRBD1. V dropped 4 bases and J dropped 0; count of bases not matched to a gene: 13. This CDR3 region has 18 residues. CDR1 and CDR2 (germline): SGHDN, FVKESK.

This chain uses TRBV6-1 with TRBJ2-3; weak D call: TRBD1 (5 bases). Germline loops: CDR1 MNHNS, CDR2 SASEGT. This CDR3 comprises 13 residues. Deletions cut 5 bases from V and 8 bases from J, with 14 bases between. The CDR3 is CASSPKTEGTQYF. The CDR3 region has the DNA TGTGCCAGCAGTCCAAAGACAGAAGGTACGCAGTATTTT.

The chain links TRBV28 to TRBJ1-2; D not certain. V lost 3 bases and J 0 bases, leaving 14 bases between the germline ends. CDR1 MDHEN and CDR2 SYDVKM come from the germline V gene. The CDR3 runs 16 residues. DNA of the CDR3: TGTGCCAGCAGTTTTGGCCGGACCCTAGCTAACTATGGCTACACCTTC. It yields the protein CASSFGRTLANYGYTF.

The chain joins TRBV5-4 to TRBJ2-1; D not certain. V gave up 5 bases and J gave up 5 bases, with 23 bases separating them. This CDR3 comprises 17 residues. Germline lookup yields CDR1 SGHNT and CDR2 YYREEE (reference sequence). The CDR3 loop reads CASRLTKGGLGNNEQFF. DNA of the CDR3: TGTGCCAGCAGGCTCACGAAGGGCGGTCTGGGGAACAATGAGCAGTTCTTC. Supplemented by reference TRBV5-4 and TRBJ2-1, the full variable domain reads ETGVTQSPTHLIKTRGQQVTLRCSSQSGHNTVSWYQQALGQGPQFIFQYYREEENGRGNFPPRFSGLQFPNYSSELNVNALELDDSALYLCASRLTKGGLGNNEQFFGPGTRLTVL.

The chain couples TRBV29-1 to TRBJ1-1; no reliable D call. Germline CDR1 SQVTM, CDR2 ANQGSEA. The CDR3 totals 13 residues. Trimming shortened V by 3 bases and J by 5 bases, and 13 bases separated the two germline ends. The CDR3 spells CSVDYQTGTEAFF. Written as DNA, the CDR3 is TGCAGCGTTGATTATCAAACGGGAACTGAAGCTTTCTTT.

The chain employs TRBV4-2 and TRBJ2-7; D gene uncertain. Germline loops: CDR1 LGHNA, CDR2 YNFKEQ. Between the trimmed V and J ends, which lost 4 bases and 2 bases, there was a span of 9 bases. This CDR3 region has 13 residues. Written as DNA, the CDR3 is TGTGCCAGCAGCCCTCTACCCCCCTACGAGCAGTACTTC. Translated, it gives CASSPLPPYEQYF.